Listed below are T cell receptor beta chains from one sample, sequenced in a study of OX40 agonist ivuxolimab in advanced cancers. Generated by immunoSEQ multiplex PCR, the TCRdb table keeps only in-frame clones and is missing some. The table shows tens of thousands of clones, with about 88% occurring only once. Specimen: CD4+ or CD8+ T cells sorted from blood, collected in a trial of the OX40 agonist ivuxolimab. These receptors all come from an adult with an advanced solid tumor such as melanoma, head and neck, liver or kidney cancer. CDR3s include the opening cysteine and the closing phenylalanine or tryptophan. The order of the fields is D gene, clone size, J gene, V gene, CDR3 protein. D genes are given only for firm matches. Some rows mark clone size as missing; the rest say once, few, many or name a class of expanded clone.

d_call: -
clone_size: -
j_call: TRBJ1-1
v_call: TRBV7-9
cdr3_aa: CASSLGDLGRNTEAFF

d_call: -
clone_size: -
j_call: TRBJ1-6
v_call: TRBV5-1
cdr3_aa: CASSLDPRGGSPLHF

d_call: TRBD1
clone_size: -
j_call: TRBJ1-4
v_call: TRBV2
cdr3_aa: CASSGTGVPNEKLFF

d_call: TRBD1
clone_size: -
j_call: TRBJ1-2
v_call: TRBV29-1
cdr3_aa: CSVDGTGGYTF

d_call: TRBD2
clone_size: -
j_call: TRBJ2-5
v_call: TRBV25-1
cdr3_aa: CASSRGGEETQYF

d_call: TRBD1
clone_size: -
j_call: TRBJ2-6
v_call: TRBV9
cdr3_aa: CASSPTDRGPSGANVLTF

d_call: -
clone_size: -
j_call: TRBJ1-2
v_call: TRBV6-1
cdr3_aa: CASRQGPYGYTF

d_call: -
clone_size: -
j_call: TRBJ1-2
v_call: TRBV7-9
cdr3_aa: CASSTRGALGYGYTF

d_call: -
clone_size: once
j_call: TRBJ1-3
v_call: TRBV5-1
cdr3_aa: CASRGGHSGNTIYF

d_call: -
clone_size: -
j_call: TRBJ2-3
v_call: TRBV9
cdr3_aa: CASSVGSDTQYF

d_call: -
clone_size: -
j_call: TRBJ2-5
v_call: TRBV5-1
cdr3_aa: CASSLGQETQYF

d_call: TRBD1
clone_size: once
j_call: TRBJ1-1
v_call: TRBV6-5
cdr3_aa: CASSEGTGRAFF

d_call: -
clone_size: -
j_call: TRBJ1-1
v_call: TRBV12-5
cdr3_aa: CASGLSAVGAFF

d_call: TRBD1
clone_size: -
j_call: TRBJ1-3
v_call: TRBV6-1
cdr3_aa: CASSEGDRGPGNTIYF

d_call: TRBD2
clone_size: -
j_call: TRBJ2-2
v_call: TRBV27
cdr3_aa: CASSFDPSGGAGNTGELFF

d_call: TRBD1
clone_size: once
j_call: TRBJ1-3
v_call: TRBV7-8
cdr3_aa: CASRDRGLYGNTIYF

d_call: -
clone_size: -
j_call: TRBJ1-1
v_call: TRBV19
cdr3_aa: CASEPGRNTEAFF

d_call: -
clone_size: -
j_call: TRBJ2-1
v_call: TRBV19
cdr3_aa: CASSSQLYNEQFF

d_call: TRBD1
clone_size: few
j_call: TRBJ1-5
v_call: TRBV28
cdr3_aa: CASSADRAQPQHF

d_call: -
clone_size: -
j_call: TRBJ2-5
v_call: TRBV5-1
cdr3_aa: CASIPDGAGGETQYF

d_call: -
clone_size: -
j_call: TRBJ2-5
v_call: TRBV7-5
cdr3_aa: CVRSLFPSRGARDREQETQYF

d_call: -
clone_size: -
j_call: TRBJ2-6
v_call: TRBV29-1
cdr3_aa: CSVQDQIGSGANVLTF

d_call: -
clone_size: -
j_call: TRBJ2-1
v_call: TRBV29-1
cdr3_aa: CSVEGGGPFNEQFF

d_call: -
clone_size: once
j_call: TRBJ2-5
v_call: TRBV7-8
cdr3_aa: CASSSTSWSETQYF

d_call: -
clone_size: once
j_call: TRBJ2-6
v_call: TRBV6-5
cdr3_aa: CASSPGGTGANVLTF

d_call: -
clone_size: once
j_call: TRBJ1-6
v_call: TRBV18
cdr3_aa: CASSPLENSPLHF

d_call: -
clone_size: -
j_call: TRBJ2-5
v_call: TRBV6-1
cdr3_aa: CASNLSGSQETQYF

d_call: -
clone_size: -
j_call: TRBJ2-5
v_call: TRBV18
cdr3_aa: CASSPGVGARETQYF

d_call: -
clone_size: -
j_call: TRBJ1-1
v_call: TRBV15
cdr3_aa: CATSRDRFLEAFF

d_call: TRBD2
clone_size: once
j_call: TRBJ2-1
v_call: TRBV7-2
cdr3_aa: CASSLRASGTYYNEQFF

d_call: -
clone_size: -
j_call: TRBJ2-3
v_call: TRBV4-1
cdr3_aa: CASRSIGDTQYF

d_call: -
clone_size: -
j_call: TRBJ2-4
v_call: TRBV30
cdr3_aa: CAWSVRGTGHF

d_call: TRBD1
clone_size: -
j_call: TRBJ1-2
v_call: TRBV11-2
cdr3_aa: CASGRDRGGYGYTF

d_call: -
clone_size: -
j_call: TRBJ2-5
v_call: TRBV2
cdr3_aa: CASRRFRDIRHETQYF

d_call: -
clone_size: -
j_call: TRBJ1-5
v_call: TRBV6-7
cdr3_aa: CASFGGGNDNQPQHF

d_call: TRBD1
clone_size: once
j_call: TRBJ1-2
v_call: TRBV7-9
cdr3_aa: CASSSDRSNYGYTF

d_call: -
clone_size: once
j_call: TRBJ1-6
v_call: TRBV5-6
cdr3_aa: CASSLAGEGLDSPLHF

d_call: TRBD1
clone_size: -
j_call: TRBJ1-5
v_call: TRBV2
cdr3_aa: CASRGQSNQPQHF

d_call: -
clone_size: -
j_call: TRBJ1-5
v_call: TRBV19
cdr3_aa: CATAIRDTRNQPQHF

d_call: -
clone_size: -
j_call: TRBJ1-2
v_call: TRBV6-1
cdr3_aa: CASSRTREDHYGYTF

d_call: TRBD1
clone_size: -
j_call: TRBJ2-5
v_call: TRBV18
cdr3_aa: CASSAPGTGSQETQYF

d_call: TRBD1
clone_size: -
j_call: TRBJ1-3
v_call: TRBV11-2
cdr3_aa: CASSKQGATGNTIYF

d_call: -
clone_size: once
j_call: -
v_call: TRBV5-6
cdr3_aa: CASSTFSGTASSYEQYF

d_call: -
clone_size: -
j_call: TRBJ1-6
v_call: TRBV6-5
cdr3_aa: CASSAPQGLDSPLHF

d_call: -
clone_size: -
j_call: TRBJ1-4
v_call: TRBV6-5
cdr3_aa: CASSYSSLNEKLFF

d_call: -
clone_size: -
j_call: TRBJ2-6
v_call: TRBV28
cdr3_aa: CASSLMGLSGANVLTF

d_call: -
clone_size: -
j_call: TRBJ1-5
v_call: TRBV5-1
cdr3_aa: CASSTKPQHF

d_call: TRBD1
clone_size: -
j_call: TRBJ1-5
v_call: TRBV18
cdr3_aa: CASSQQGASNQPQHF

d_call: -
clone_size: -
j_call: TRBJ1-4
v_call: TRBV5-1
cdr3_aa: CASSLQSELGGKLFF

d_call: -
clone_size: -
j_call: TRBJ1-1
v_call: TRBV19
cdr3_aa: CASSILRETEAFF

d_call: -
clone_size: -
j_call: TRBJ1-3
v_call: TRBV2
cdr3_aa: CASFPGDSGNTIYF

d_call: -
clone_size: few
j_call: TRBJ1-6
v_call: TRBV2
cdr3_aa: CASSEARGNSPLHF

d_call: -
clone_size: once
j_call: TRBJ2-1
v_call: TRBV18
cdr3_aa: CASSPGPSIEQFF

d_call: TRBD1
clone_size: -
j_call: TRBJ2-1
v_call: TRBV19
cdr3_aa: CASSWDRGINEQFF

d_call: -
clone_size: -
j_call: TRBJ1-6
v_call: TRBV5-6
cdr3_aa: CASSLADRRSPLHF

d_call: -
clone_size: -
j_call: TRBJ1-2
v_call: TRBV7-2
cdr3_aa: CASSFGQTYGYTF

d_call: -
clone_size: -
j_call: TRBJ2-2
v_call: TRBV18
cdr3_aa: CASSRRDGYTGELFF

d_call: -
clone_size: -
j_call: TRBJ2-3
v_call: TRBV5-5
cdr3_aa: CASSFRGIPSTDTQYF

d_call: -
clone_size: -
j_call: TRBJ1-2
v_call: TRBV30
cdr3_aa: CAWSRTAEGYGYTF

d_call: -
clone_size: -
j_call: TRBJ2-2
v_call: TRBV11-2
cdr3_aa: CASSLSRGGAGELFF